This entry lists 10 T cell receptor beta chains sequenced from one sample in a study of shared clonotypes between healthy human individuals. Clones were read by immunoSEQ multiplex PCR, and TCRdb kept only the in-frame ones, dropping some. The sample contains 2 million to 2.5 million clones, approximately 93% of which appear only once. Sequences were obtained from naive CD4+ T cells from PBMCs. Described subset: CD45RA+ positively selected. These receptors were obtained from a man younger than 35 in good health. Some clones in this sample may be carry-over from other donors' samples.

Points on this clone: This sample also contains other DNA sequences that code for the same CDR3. The DNA of the CDR3 is TGTGCCAGCAGTCAAACGGGGGCGGACACTGAAGCTTTCTTT. It codes for CASSQTGADTEAFF. The V gene is TRBV7-3, the J gene TRBJ1-1, with D maybe TRBD1 (6 bases). CDR3 length equals 14 residues. The ends were cut back, 6 bases at V and 3 bases at J, with 14 bases in the middle. Germline V gene lookup returns CDR1 SGHTA and CDR2 FQGTGA.

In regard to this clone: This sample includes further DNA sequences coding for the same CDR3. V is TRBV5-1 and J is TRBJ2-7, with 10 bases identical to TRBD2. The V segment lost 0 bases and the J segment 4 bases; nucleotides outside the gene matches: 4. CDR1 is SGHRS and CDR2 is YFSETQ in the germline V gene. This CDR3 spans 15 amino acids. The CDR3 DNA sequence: TGCGCCAGCAGCTTGGCCCCAGCGGGAGGGTACGAGCAGTACTTC. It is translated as CASSLAPAGGYEQYF.

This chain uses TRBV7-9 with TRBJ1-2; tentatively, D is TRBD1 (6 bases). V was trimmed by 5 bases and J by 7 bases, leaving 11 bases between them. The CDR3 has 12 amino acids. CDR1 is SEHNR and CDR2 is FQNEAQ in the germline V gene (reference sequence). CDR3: CASSVTGSGYTF. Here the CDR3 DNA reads TGTGCCAGCAGCGTGACAGGCAGTGGCTACACCTTC.

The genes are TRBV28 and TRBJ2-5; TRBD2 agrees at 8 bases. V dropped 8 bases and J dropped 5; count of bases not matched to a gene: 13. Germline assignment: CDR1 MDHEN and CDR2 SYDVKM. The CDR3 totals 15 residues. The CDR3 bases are TGTGCCAGCGCATCCGGGGGGGCGAAGAAGGAGACCCAGTACTTC. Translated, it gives CASASGGAKKETQYF. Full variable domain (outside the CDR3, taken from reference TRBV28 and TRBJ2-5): DVKVTQSSRYLVKRTGEKVFLECVQDMDHENMFWYRQDPGLGLRLIYFSYDVKMKEKGDIPEGYSVSREKKERFSLILESASTNQTSMYLCASASGGAKKETQYFGPGTRLLVL.

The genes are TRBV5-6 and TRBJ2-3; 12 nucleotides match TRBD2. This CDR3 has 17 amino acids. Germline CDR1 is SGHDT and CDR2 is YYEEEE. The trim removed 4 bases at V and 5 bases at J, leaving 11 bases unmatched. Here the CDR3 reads CASSPPSGRALGDTQYF. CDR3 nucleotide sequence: TGTGCCAGCAGCCCCCCTAGCGGGAGGGCCCTTGGAGATACGCAGTATTTT.

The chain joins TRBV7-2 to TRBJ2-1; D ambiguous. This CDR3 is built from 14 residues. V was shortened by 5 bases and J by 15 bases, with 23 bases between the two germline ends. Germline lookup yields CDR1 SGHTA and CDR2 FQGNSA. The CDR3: CASSPPGPRMGRFF. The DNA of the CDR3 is TGTGCCAGCAGCCCCCCCGGGCCCCGAATGGGTCGGTTCTTC.

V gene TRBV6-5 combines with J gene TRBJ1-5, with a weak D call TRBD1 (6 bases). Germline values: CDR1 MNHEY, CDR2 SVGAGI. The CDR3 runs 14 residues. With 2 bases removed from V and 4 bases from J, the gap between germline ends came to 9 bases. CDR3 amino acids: CASSYGQWNQPQHF. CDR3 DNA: TGTGCCAGCAGTTACGGACAGTGGAATCAGCCCCAGCATTTT.

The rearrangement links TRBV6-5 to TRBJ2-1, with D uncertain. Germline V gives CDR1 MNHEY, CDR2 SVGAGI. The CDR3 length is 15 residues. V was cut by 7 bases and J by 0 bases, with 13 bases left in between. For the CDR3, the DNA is TGTGCCAGCAACACAGTCCTAAGCTCCTACAATGAGCAGTTCTTC. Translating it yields CASNTVLSSYNEQFF.

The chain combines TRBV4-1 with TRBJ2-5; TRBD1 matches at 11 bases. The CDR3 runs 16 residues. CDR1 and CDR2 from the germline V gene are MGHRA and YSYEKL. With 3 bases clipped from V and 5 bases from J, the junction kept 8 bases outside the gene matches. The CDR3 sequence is CASSHGTGGFVETQYF. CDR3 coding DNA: TGCGCCAGCAGCCACGGGACAGGGGGTTTTGTGGAGACCCAGTACTTC.

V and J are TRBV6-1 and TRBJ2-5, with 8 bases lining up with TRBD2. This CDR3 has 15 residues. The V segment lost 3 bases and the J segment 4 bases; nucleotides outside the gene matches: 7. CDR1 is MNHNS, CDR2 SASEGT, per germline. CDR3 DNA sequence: TGTGCCAGCAGTGATCGGGAGGGACTACGAGAGACCCAGTACTTC. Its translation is CASSDREGLRETQYF.